The clone carrying this TCR beta chain was observed a handful of times. CDR3 length: 14 amino acids. The germline V and J ends were trimmed by 5 bases and 7 bases, with 14 bases remaining between them. Per germline, CDR1 SEHNR and CDR2 FQNEAQ (reference sequence). The sample is drawn from a study of blood T cell repertoires in COVID-19. Across the study: Spain, Italy and the United States supplied samples that represented acute and convalescent COVID-19. In each case, the material was cDNA or gDNA derived from T cells, B-cell-depleted T cells, or PBMCs.

Methods used by the authors: Reference gene primers were amplified, and this amplification served to estimate nucleated cell counts. The method was immunoSEQ multiplex PCR; TCRdb's version includes in-frame clones alone and lacks a portion of them. V and J calls and clone size are given by that table; D and trimming were obtained from the DNA. The sample consists of some 270,000 clones, 84% of them appearing once. The chain has TRBV7-9 and TRBJ1-4; no clear D. The sample consisted of peripheral blood. This TCR derives from a woman aged 40 to 50 who had recovered from COVID-19. Here the CDR3 DNA reads TGTGCCAGCAGCCCCGGGGTCTCGGCTGAAAAACTGTTTTTT. It specifies CASSPGVSAEKLFF.